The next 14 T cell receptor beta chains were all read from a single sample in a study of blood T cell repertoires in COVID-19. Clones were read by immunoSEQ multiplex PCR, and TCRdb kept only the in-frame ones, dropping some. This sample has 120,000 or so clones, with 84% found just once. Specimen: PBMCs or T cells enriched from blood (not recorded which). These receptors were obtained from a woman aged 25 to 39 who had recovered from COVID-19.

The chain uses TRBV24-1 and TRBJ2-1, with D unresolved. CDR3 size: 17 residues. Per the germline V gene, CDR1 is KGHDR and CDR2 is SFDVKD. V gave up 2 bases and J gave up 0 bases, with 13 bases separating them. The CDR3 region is CATSDSRGTSSYNEQFF. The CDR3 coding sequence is TGTGCCACCAGTGATTCGCGAGGTACCAGCTCCTACAATGAGCAGTTCTTC.

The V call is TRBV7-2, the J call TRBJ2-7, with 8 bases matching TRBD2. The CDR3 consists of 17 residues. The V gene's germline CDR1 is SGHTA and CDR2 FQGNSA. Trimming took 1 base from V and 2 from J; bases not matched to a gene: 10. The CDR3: CASSLVSNAGGTYEQYF. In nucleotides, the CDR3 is TGTGCCAGCAGCTTAGTATCCAACGCGGGAGGTACCTACGAGCAGTACTTC. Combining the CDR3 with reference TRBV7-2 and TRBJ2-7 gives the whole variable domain GAGVSQSPSNKVTEKGKDVELRCDPISGHTALYWYRQSLGQGLEFLIYFQGNSAPDKSGLPSDRFSAERTGGSVSTLTIQRTQQEDSAVYLCASSLVSNAGGTYEQYFGPGTRLTVT.

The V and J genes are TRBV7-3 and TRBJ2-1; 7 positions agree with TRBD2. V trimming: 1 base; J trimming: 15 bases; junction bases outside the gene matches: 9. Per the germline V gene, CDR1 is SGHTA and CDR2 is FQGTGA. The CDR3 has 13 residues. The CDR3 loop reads CASSLNPREAPFF. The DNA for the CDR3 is TGTGCCAGCAGCTTAAATCCCCGGGAGGCTCCGTTCTTC.

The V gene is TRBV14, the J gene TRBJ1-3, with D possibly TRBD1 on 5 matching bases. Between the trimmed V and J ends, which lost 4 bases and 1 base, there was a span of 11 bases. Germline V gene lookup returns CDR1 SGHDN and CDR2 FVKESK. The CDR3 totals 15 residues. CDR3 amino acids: CASSPQWTSGNTIYF. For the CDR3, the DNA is TGTGCCAGCAGCCCCCAATGGACATCTGGAAACACCATATATTTT.

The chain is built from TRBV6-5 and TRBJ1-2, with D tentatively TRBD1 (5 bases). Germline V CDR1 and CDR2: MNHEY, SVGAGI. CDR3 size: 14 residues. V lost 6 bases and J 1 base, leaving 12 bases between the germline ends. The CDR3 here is CASRSVGVNYGYTF. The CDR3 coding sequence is TGTGCCAGCAGGTCTGTAGGGGTTAACTATGGCTACACCTTC.

CDR3 nucleotides: TGTGCCAGACAGGGTCTAGCGGGAGAGCAAAACATTCAGTACTTC. Translation gives CARQGLAGEQNIQYF. The gene calls are TRBV25-1 and TRBJ2-4, with TRBD2 identical over 10 bases. After removal of 9 bases from V and 5 bases from J, the junction contained 10 bases not matched to a gene. The CDR3 has 15 amino acids. CDR1 is MGHDK, CDR2 SYGVNS, per germline.

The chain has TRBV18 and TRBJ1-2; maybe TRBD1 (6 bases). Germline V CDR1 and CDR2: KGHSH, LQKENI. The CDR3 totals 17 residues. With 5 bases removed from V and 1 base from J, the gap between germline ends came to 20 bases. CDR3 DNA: TGTGCCAGCTCATCCCAGGGGTTAGGCCTGTATAACTATGGCTACACCTTC. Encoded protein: CASSSQGLGLYNYGYTF.

CDR3 sequence: CASRGTGSPSGYTF. CDR3 bases: TGTGCCAGCAGAGGGACAGGGAGCCCCTCAGGCTACACCTTC. The chain has TRBV2 and TRBJ1-2, with 9 bases aligning to TRBD1. V shed 6 bases and J 8 bases; nucleotides not matched to a gene: 10. Germline values: CDR1 SNHLY, CDR2 FYNNEI. The CDR3 is 14 residues long. The full variable domain, completed using reference TRBV2 and TRBJ1-2, is EPEVTQTPSHQVTQMGQEVILRCVPISNHLYFYWYRQILGQKVEFLVSFYNNEISEKSEIFDDQFSVERPDGSNFTLKIRSTKLEDSAMYFCASRGTGSPSGYTFGSGTRLTVV.

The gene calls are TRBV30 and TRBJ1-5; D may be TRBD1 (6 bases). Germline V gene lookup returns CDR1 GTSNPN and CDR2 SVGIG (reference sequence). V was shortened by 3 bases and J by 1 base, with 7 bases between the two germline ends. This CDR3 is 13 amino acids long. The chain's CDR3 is CAWSGQSNQPQHF. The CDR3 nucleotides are TGTGCCTGGAGCGGACAGAGCAATCAGCCCCAGCATTTT.

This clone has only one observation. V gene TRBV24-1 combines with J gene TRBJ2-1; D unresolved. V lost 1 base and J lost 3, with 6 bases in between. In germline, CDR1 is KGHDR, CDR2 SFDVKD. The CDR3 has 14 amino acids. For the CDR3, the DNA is TGTGCCACCAGTGATTTCCCAGACTACAATGAGCAGTTCTTC. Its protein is CATSDFPDYNEQFF.

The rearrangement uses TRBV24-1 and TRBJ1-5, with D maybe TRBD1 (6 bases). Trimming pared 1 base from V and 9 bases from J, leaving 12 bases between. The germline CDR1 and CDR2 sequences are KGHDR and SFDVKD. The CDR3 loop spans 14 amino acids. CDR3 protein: CATSDFGGPGPQHF. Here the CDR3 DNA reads TGTGCCACCAGTGATTTTGGGGGCCCGGGGCCCCAGCATTTT.

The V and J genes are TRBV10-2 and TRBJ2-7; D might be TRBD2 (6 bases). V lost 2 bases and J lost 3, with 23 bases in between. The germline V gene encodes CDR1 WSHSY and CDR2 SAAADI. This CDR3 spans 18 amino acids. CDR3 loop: CASSERVRGAGPFYEQYF. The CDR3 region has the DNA TGCGCCAGCAGTGAGAGAGTACGAGGCGCGGGGCCGTTCTACGAGCAGTACTTC.

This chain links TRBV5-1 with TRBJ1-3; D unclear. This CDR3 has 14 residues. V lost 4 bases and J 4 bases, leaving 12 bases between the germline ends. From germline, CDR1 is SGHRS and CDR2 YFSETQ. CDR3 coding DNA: TGCGCCAGCAGCCGGGGAGAAGCAGGAAACACCATATATTTT. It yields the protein CASSRGEAGNTIYF.

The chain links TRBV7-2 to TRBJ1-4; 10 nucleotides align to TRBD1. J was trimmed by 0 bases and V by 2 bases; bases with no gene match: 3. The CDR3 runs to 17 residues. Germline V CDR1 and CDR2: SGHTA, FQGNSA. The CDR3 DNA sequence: TGTGCCAGCAGCTTAATAGGGACAGGGGCAACTAATGAAAAACTGTTTTTT. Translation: CASSLIGTGATNEKLFF.